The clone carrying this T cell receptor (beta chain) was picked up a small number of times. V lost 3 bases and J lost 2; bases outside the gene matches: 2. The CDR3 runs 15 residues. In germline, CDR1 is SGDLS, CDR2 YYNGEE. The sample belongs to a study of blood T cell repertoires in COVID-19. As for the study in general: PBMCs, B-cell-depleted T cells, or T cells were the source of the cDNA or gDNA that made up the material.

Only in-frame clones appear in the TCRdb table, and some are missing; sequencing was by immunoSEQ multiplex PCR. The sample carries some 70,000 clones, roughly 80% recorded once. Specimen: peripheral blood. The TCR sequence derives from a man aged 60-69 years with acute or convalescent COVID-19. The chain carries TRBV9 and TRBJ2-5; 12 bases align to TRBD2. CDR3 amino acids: CASSGTSGDQETQYF. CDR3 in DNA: TGTGCCAGCAGCGGGACTAGCGGGGATCAAGAGACCCAGTACTTC.